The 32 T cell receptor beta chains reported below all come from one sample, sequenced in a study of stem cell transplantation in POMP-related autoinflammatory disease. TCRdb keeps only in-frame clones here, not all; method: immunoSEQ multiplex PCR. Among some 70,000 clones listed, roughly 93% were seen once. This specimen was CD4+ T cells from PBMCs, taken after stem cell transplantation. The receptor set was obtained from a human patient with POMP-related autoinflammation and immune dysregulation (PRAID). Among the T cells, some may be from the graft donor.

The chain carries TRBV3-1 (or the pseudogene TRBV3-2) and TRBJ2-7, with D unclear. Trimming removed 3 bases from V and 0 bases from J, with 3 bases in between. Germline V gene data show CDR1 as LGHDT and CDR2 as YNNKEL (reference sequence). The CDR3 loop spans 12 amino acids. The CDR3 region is CASSHISYEQYF. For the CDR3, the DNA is TGTGCCAGCAGCCATATCTCCTACGAGCAGTACTTC.

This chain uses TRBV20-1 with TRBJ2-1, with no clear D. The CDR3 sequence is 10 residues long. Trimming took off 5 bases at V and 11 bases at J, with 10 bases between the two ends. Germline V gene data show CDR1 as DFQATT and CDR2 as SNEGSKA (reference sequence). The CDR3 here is CSAHGNKQFF. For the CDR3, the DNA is TGCAGTGCTCACGGTAACAAGCAGTTCTTC.

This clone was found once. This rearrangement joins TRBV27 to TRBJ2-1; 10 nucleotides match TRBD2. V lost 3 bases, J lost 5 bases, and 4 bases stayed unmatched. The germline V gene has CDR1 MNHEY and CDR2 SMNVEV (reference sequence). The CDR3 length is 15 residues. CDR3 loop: CASSFFTSGNNEQFF. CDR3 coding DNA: TGTGCCAGCAGTTTCTTTACTAGCGGGAACAATGAGCAGTTCTTC.

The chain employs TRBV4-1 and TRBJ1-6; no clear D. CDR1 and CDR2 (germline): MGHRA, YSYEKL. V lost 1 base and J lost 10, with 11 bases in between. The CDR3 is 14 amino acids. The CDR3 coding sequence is TGCGCCAGCAGCCAAGGGAGGGCTGGCTCACCCCTCCACTTT. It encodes CASSQGRAGSPLHF.

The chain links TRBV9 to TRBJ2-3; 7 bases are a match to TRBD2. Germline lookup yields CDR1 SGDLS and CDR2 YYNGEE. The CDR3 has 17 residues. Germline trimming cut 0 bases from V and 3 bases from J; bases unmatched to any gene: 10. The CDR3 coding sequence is TGTGCCAGCAGCGTAGAAGGGAGCGGAGCGGGGACAGATACGCAGTATTTT. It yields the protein CASSVEGSGAGTDTQYF.

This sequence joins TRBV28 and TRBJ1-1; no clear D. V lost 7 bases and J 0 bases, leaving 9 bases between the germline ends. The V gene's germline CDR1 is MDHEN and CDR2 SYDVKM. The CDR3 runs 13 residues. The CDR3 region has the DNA TGTGCCAGCACGGAACCCATGAACACTGAAGCTTTCTTT. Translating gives CASTEPMNTEAFF.

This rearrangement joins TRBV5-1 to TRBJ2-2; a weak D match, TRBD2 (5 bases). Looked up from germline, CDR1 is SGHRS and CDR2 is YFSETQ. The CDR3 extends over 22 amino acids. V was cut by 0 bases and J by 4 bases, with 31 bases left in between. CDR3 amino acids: CASSLESNRREKMGWFTGELFF. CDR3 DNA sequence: TGCGCCAGCAGCTTGGAGTCCAACCGCCGGGAAAAAATGGGGTGGTTCACCGGGGAGCTGTTTTTT.

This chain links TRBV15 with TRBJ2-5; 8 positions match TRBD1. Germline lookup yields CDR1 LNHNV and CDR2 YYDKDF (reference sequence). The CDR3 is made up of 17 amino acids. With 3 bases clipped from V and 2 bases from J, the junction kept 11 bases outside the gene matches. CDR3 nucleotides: TGTGCCACCAGCAGTCCCCAAACAGGGGGGCGGCAAGAGACCCAGTACTTC. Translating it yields CATSSPQTGGRQETQYF.

CDR3 DNA: TGTGCCAGCAGCTTGGCTATGACCTCGCGGGGGGGCAAAAACATTCAGTACTTC. It yields the protein CASSLAMTSRGGKNIQYF. The chain has TRBV5-5 and TRBJ2-4; TRBD2 matches at 9 bases. The CDR3 loop spans 18 amino acids. V dropped 0 bases and J dropped 3; count of bases not matched to a gene: 10. The germline CDR1 and CDR2 sequences are SGHKS and YYEKEE (reference sequence). The variable domain in full, with the rest retrieved from reference TRBV5-5 and TRBJ2-4, is DAGVTQSPTHLIKTRGQQVTLRCSPISGHKSVSWYQQVLGQGPQFIFQYYEKEERGRGNFPDRFSARQFPNYSSELNVNALLLGDSALYLCASSLAMTSRGGKNIQYFGAGTRLSVL.

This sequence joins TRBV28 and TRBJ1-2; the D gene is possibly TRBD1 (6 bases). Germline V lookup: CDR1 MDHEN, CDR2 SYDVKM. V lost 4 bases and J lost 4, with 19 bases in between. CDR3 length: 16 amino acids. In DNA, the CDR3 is TGTGCCAGCAGTTCCTATGCAGGGGCCTACGGCTATGGCTACACCTTC. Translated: CASSSYAGAYGYGYTF.

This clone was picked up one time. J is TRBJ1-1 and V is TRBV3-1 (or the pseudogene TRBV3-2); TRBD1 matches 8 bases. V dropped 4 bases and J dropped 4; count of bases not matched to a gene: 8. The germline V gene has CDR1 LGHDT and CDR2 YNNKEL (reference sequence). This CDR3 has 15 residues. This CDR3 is CASSRRSGTGTEAFF. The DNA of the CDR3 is TGTGCCAGCAGCCGAAGATCAGGGACAGGCACTGAAGCTTTCTTT.

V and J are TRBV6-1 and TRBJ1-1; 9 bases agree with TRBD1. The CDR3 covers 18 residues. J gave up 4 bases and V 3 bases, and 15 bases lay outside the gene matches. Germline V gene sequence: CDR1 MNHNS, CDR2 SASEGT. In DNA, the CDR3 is TGTGCCAGCAGTGATGTTTGGGACAGGGTTTTTTTTCGCACTGAAGCTTTCTTT. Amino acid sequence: CASSDVWDRVFFRTEAFF.

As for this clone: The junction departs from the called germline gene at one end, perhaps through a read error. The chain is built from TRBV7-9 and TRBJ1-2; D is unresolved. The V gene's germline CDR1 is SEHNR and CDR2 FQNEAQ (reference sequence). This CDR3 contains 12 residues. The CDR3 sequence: CASSPTAGRAFF. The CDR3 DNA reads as TGTGCCAGCAGCCCTACCGCGGGCAGAGCCTTCTTC. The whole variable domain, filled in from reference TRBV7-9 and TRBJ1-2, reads DTGVSQNPRHKITKRGQNVTFRCDPISEHNRLYWYRQTLGQGPEFLTYFQNEAQLEKSRLLSDRFSAERPKGSFSTLEIQRTEQGDSAMYLCASSPTAGRAFFGSGTRLTVV.

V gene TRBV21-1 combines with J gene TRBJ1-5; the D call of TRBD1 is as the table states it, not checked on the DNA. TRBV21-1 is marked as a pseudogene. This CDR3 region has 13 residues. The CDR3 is CASHRGSHQPQHF. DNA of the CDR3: TGTGCCAGCCACAGGGGCTCGCATCAGCCCCAGCATTTT.

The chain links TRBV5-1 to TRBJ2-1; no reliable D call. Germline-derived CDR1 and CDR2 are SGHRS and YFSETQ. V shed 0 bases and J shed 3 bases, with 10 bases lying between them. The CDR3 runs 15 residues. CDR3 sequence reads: CASSLGLGSYNEQFF. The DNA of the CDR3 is TGCGCCAGCAGCTTGGGGCTAGGCAGCTACAATGAGCAGTTCTTC.

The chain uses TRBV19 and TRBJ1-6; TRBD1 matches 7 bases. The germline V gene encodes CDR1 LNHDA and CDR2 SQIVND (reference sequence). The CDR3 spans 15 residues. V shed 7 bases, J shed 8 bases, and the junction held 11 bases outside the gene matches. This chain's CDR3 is CASTRDRSHYSPLHF. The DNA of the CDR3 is TGTGCCAGTACCCGGGACAGAAGTCATTATTCACCCCTCCACTTT.

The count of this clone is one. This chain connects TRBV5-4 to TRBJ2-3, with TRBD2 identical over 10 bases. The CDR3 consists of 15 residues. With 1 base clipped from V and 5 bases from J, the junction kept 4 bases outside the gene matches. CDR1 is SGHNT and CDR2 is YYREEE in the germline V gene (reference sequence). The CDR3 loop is CASSLLAGGGDTQYF. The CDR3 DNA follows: TGTGCCAGCAGCTTGTTAGCGGGAGGCGGAGATACGCAGTATTTT.

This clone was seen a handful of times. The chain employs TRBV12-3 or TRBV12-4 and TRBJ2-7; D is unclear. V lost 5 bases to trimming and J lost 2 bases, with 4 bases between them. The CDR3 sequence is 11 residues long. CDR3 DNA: TGTGCCAGCAGTCCCCCCTACGAGCAGTACTTC. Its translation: CASSPPYEQYF.

The CDR3 loop reads CASRLGQGSDTQYF. The CDR3 region has the DNA TGTGCCAGCAGACTCGGACAGGGGTCAGATACGCAGTATTTT. This chain uses TRBV6-5 with TRBJ2-3; 9 nucleotides line up with TRBD1. The V gene's germline CDR1 is MNHEY and CDR2 SVGAGI. The CDR3 runs to 14 residues. Trimming removed 6 bases from V and 4 bases from J; junction bases left unmatched: 5.

The CDR3 protein is CATSRDLGPFTDTQYF. The CDR3 coding sequence is TGTGCCACCAGCAGAGATTTGGGGCCCTTCACAGATACGCAGTATTTT. The J gene is TRBJ2-3, the V gene TRBV15; possibly TRBD1 for D (5 bases). This CDR3 has 16 residues. Trimming removed 0 bases at V and 2 bases at J, with 12 bases between. Germline CDR1 reads LNHNV; CDR2 reads YYDKDF (reference sequence).

The CDR3 sequence: CASSWVSGGRTGELFF. The CDR3 nucleotides read TGTGCCAGCAGTTGGGTGTCCGGGGGGCGAACCGGGGAGCTGTTTTTT. This chain links TRBV28 with TRBJ2-2; the D gene is possibly TRBD2 (7 bases). The V and J ends lost 4 bases and 5 bases respectively, with 17 bases between them. Germline CDR1 and CDR2: MDHEN and SYDVKM. This CDR3 is built from 16 residues.

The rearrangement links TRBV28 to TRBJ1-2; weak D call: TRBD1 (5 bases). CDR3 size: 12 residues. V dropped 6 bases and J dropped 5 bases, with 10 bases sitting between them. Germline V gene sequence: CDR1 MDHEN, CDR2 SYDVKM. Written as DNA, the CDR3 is TGTGCCAGCAGCTCGGGGGGATATGGCTACACCTTC. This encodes CASSSGGYGYTF.

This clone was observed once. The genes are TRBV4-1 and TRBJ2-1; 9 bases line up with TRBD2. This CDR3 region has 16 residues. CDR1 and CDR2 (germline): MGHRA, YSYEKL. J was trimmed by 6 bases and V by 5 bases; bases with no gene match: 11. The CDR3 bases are TGCGCCAGCAGCTCCCCACGCGGGAGGGCCCTCAATGAGCAGTTCTTC. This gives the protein CASSSPRGRALNEQFF.

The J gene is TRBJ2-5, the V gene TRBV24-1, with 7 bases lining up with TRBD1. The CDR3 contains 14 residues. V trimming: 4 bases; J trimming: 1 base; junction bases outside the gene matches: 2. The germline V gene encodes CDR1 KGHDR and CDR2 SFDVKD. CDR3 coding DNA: TGTGCCACCAGTGACGGACAGGTCCAAGAGACCCAGTACTTC. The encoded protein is CATSDGQVQETQYF.

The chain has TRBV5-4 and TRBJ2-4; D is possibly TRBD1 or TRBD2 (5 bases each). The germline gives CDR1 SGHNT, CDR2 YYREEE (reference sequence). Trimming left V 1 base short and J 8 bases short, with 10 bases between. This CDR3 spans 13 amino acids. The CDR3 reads CASSLRLGDIQYF. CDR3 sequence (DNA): TGTGCCAGCAGCTTGAGGTTGGGGGACATTCAGTACTTC. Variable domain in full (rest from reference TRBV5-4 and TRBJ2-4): ETGVTQSPTHLIKTRGQQVTLRCSSQSGHNTVSWYQQALGQGPQFIFQYYREEENGRGNFPPRFSGLQFPNYSSELNVNALELDDSALYLCASSLRLGDIQYFGAGTRLSVL.

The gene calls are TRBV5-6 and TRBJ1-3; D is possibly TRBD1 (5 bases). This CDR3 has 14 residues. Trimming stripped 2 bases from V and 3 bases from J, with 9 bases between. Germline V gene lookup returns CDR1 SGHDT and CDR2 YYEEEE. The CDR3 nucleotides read TGTGCCAGCAGCTTAAAAGGGGATGGAAACACCATATATTTT. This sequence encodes CASSLKGDGNTIYF.

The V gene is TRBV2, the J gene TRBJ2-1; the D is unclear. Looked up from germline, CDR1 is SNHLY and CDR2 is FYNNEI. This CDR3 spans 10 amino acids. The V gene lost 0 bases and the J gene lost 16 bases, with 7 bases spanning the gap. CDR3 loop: CASSEAEVFF. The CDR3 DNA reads TGTGCCAGCAGTGAAGCGGAAGTATTCTTC.

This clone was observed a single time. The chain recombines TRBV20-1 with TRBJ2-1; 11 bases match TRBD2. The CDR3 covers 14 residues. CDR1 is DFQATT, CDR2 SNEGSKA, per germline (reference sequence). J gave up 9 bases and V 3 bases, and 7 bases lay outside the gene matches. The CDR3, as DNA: TGCAGTGCTAGTTTACTAGCGGGAGTAGGTGAGCAGTTCTTC. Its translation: CSASLLAGVGEQFF.

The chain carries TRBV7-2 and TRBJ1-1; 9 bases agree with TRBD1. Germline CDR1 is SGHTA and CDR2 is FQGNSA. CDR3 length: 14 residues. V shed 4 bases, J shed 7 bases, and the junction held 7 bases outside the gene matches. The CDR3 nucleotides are TGTGCCAGCAGCTCGCAGGGGGGACAGGGTGAAGCTTTCTTT. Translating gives CASSSQGGQGEAFF.

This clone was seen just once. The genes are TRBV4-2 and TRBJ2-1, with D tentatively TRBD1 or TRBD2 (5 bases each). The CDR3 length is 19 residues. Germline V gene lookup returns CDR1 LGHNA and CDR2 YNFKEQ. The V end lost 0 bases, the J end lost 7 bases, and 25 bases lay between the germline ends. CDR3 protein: CASSQDSSGRLGTSNEQFF. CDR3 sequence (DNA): TGTGCCAGCAGCCAAGATTCCTCGGGACGTCTGGGGACGTCTAATGAGCAGTTCTTC.

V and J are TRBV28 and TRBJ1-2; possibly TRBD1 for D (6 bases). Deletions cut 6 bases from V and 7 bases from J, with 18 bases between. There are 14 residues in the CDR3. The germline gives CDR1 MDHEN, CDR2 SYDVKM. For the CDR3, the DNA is TGTGCCAGCAGATCCACACAGGGTTTGGCTGGCTACACCTTC. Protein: CASRSTQGLAGYTF.

DNA of the CDR3: TGCGCCAGCAGCCACCCTCACTCTAGCGGGGGGGCAGATACGCAGTATTTT. Translating gives CASSHPHSSGGADTQYF. This chain connects TRBV4-1 to TRBJ2-3; 12 bases fit TRBD2. The CDR3 contains 17 residues. V was clipped by 3 bases and J by 4 bases; unmatched bases: 8. Germline CDR1 and CDR2: MGHRA and YSYEKL.